This is a list of T cell receptor beta chains from one sample in a study of OX40 agonist ivuxolimab in advanced cancers. Repertoires were generated with immunoSEQ multiplex PCR, while TCRdb's copy carries only in-frame clones and drops some. The sample shows fewer than 50,000 clones, approximately 87% of them seen only once. The source was CD4+ or CD8+ T cells sorted from blood, collected in a trial of the OX40 agonist ivuxolimab. Receptors originate from an adult with an advanced solid tumor such as melanoma, head and neck, liver or kidney cancer. The CDR3 runs from the conserved cysteine through the conserved F or W. The D gene is left open where the match is weak. For some rows the clone size is stated as once, few or many, or as a class when expanded; others skip it.

size,V,D,J,DNA,CDR3
NA,TRBV4-2,TRBD2,TRBJ2-1,TGTGCCAGCAGCCAGGGTGCTAGCGGGAGGCTCAATGAGCAGTTCTTC,CASSQGASGRLNEQFF
NA,TRBV11-3,TRBD1,TRBJ2-7,TGTGCCAGCAGCTTAGATGGGGGGACAGGCTTTTACGAGCAGTACTTC,CASSLDGGTGFYEQYF
NA,TRBV11-2,NA,TRBJ2-1,TGTGCCAGCAGCTTAGCCGGGACGCTTTACAATGAGCAGTTCTTC,CASSLAGTLYNEQFF
NA,TRBV6-6,TRBD2,TRBJ2-1,TGTGCCAGCACCGGGGGGCTAGCGGGAGTGGCTGAGCAGTTCTTC,CASTGGLAGVAEQFF
NA,TRBV6-5,NA,TRBJ2-2,TGTGCCAGCACTTGGGCCCTTGACACCGGGGAGCTGTTTTTT,CASTWALDTGELFF
NA,TRBV9,NA,TRBJ1-1,TGTGCCAGCGGTTTAGACACTGAAGCTTTCTTT,CASGLDTEAFF
NA,TRBV4-1,TRBD1,TRBJ2-7,TGCGCCAGCAGCCCCAGACAGGGGGCCGTGGAGCAGTACTTC,CASSPRQGAVEQYF
NA,TRBV4-3,TRBD2,TRBJ2-7,TGCGCCAGCAGCCAAGACCGGACTAGCGGGACCTACGAGCAGTACTTC,CASSQDRTSGTYEQYF
once,TRBV5-4,TRBD1,TRBJ2-1,TGTGCCAGCAGCGCGGGACAGGCGAGCTCCTACAATGAGCAGTTCTTC,CASSAGQASSYNEQFF
NA,TRBV7-9,TRBD1,TRBJ1-5,TGTGCCAGCAGCCCCGCAGGGGGCTGGGATCAGCCCCAGCATTTT,CASSPAGGWDQPQHF
NA,TRBV2,NA,TRBJ1-2,TGTGCCAGCAGTGAAGCGGAAAACTATGGCTACACCTTC,CASSEAENYGYTF